One T cell receptor beta chain is described in this entry. TCR beta libraries carry UMIs added by 5'RACE template switching. TCRdb reprocessed the 5' RACE reads; each CDR3 protein has one entry and no DNA is given. Listed are some 460,000 distinct CDR3 sequences; around 1.4% falls within the top ten. This specimen comes from a study of T cells expressing NK-cell markers. Study-level information: Repertoires of TCR beta were obtained from T cells sorted as CD3+CD56+NKG2C+, CD3+CD56+NKG2C- and CD3+CD56-NKG2C+. Seven of the eight sequenced donors were HCMV-seropositive; one was seronegative.

This CDR3 region has 17 residues. Germline CDR1 reads SGHVS; CDR2 reads FQNEAQ. Sequencing was done on a sample of blood T cells: a sorted CD56 or NKG2C T cell subset, CD4+ or CD8+ T cells, or bulk PBMC T cells (not recorded which). This sequence originates from a woman aged 50 to 60 in good health. J is TRBJ2-1 and V is TRBV7-8; no DNA is available, so the TRBD2 call from TCRdb remains unchecked. The CDR3 is CASSLGGLAGGFDEQFF.